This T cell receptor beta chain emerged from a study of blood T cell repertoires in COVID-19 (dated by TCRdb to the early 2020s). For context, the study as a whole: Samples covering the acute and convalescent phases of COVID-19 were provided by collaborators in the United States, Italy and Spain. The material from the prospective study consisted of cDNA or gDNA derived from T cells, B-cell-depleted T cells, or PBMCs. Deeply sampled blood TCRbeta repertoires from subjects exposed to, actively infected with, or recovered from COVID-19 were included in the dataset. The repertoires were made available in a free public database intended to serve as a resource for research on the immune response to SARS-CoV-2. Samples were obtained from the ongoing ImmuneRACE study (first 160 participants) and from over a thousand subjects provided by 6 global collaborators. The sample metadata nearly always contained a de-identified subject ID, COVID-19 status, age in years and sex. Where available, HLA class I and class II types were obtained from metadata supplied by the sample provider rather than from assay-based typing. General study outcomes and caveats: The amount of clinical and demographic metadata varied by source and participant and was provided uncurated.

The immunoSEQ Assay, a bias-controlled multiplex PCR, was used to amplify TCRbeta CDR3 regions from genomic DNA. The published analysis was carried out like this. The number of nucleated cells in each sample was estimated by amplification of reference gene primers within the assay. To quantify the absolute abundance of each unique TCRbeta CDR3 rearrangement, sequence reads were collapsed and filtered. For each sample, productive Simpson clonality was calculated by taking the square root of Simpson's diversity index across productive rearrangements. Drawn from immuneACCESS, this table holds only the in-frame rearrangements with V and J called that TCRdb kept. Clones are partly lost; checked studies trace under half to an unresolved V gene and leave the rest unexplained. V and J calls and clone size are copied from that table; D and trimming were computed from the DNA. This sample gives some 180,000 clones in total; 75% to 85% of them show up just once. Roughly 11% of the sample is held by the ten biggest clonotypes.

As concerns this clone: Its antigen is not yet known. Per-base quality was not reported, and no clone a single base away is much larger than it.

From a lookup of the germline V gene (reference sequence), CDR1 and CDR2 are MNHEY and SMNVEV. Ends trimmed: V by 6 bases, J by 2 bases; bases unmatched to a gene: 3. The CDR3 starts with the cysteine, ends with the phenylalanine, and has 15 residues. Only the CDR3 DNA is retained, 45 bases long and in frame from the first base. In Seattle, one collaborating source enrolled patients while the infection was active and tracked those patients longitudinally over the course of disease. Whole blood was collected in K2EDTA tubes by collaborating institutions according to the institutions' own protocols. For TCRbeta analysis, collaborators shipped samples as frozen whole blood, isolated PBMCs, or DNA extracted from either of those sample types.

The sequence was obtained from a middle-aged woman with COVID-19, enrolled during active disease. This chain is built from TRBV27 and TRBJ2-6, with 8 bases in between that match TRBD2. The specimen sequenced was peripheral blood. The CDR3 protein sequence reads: CASRSGGAGANVLTF. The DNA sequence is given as TGTGCCAGCAGGTCGGGGGGGGCTGGGGCCAACGTCCTGACTTTC.